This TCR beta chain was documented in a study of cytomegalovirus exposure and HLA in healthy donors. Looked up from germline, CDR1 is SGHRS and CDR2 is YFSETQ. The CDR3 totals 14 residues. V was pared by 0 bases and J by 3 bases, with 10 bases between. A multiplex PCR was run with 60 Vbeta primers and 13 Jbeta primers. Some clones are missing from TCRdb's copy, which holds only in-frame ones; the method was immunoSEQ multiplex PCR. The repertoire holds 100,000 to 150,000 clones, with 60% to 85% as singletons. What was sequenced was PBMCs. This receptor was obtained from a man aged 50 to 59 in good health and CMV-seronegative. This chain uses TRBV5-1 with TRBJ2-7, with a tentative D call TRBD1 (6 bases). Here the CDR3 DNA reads TGCGCCAGCAGCTTGGGGGGGCAGGTCTACGAGCAGTACTTC. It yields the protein CASSLGGQVYEQYF.